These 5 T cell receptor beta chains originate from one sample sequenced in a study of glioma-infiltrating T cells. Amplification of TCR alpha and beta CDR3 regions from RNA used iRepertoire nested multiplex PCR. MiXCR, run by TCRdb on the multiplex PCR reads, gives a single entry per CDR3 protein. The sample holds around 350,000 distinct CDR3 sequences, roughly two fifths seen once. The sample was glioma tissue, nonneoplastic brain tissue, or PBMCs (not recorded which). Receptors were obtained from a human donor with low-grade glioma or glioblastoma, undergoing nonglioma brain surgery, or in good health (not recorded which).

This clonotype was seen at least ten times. The CDR3 coding sequence is TGTGCCAGCGGGCTTTACGCGGGAGACTATGGCTACACCTTC. Translating it yields CASGLYAGDYGYTF. This chain joins TRBV27 and TRBJ1-2; no definite D call. Germline loops: CDR1 MNHEY, CDR2 SMNVEV (reference sequence). V was shortened by 8 bases and J by 3 bases, with 16 bases between the two germline ends. The CDR3 has 14 amino acids.

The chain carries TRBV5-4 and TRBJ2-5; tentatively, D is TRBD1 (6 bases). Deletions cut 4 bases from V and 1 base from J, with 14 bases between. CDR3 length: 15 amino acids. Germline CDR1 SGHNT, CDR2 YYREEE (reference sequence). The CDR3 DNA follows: TGTGCCAGCAGCCACTGGACAGACCTCCAAGAGACCCAGTACTTC. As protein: CASSHWTDLQETQYF.

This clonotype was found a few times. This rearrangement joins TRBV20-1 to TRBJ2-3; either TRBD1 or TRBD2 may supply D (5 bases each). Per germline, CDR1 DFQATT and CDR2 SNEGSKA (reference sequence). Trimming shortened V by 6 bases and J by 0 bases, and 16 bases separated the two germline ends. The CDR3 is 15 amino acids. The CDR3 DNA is TGCAGTGCAACCGGGGCAACGACTAGCACAGATACGCAGTATTTT. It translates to CSATGATTSTDTQYF.

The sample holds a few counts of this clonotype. The CDR3 DNA follows: TGTGCCAGCAGCTTAACGGCCAGCACCTACAATGAGCAGTTCTTC. Amino acids: CASSLTASTYNEQFF. The V call is TRBV11-2, the J call TRBJ2-1; D remains ambiguous. V was trimmed by 2 bases and J by 2 bases, leaving 10 bases between them. The germline V gene has CDR1 SGHAT and CDR2 FQNNGV. The CDR3 spans 15 residues.

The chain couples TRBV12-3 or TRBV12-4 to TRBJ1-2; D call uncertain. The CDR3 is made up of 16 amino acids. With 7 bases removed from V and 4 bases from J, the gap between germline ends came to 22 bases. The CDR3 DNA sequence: TGTGCCAGCATTCTCCTTGGTACCCCGGCGGGCTATGGCTACACCTTC. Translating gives CASILLGTPAGYGYTF.